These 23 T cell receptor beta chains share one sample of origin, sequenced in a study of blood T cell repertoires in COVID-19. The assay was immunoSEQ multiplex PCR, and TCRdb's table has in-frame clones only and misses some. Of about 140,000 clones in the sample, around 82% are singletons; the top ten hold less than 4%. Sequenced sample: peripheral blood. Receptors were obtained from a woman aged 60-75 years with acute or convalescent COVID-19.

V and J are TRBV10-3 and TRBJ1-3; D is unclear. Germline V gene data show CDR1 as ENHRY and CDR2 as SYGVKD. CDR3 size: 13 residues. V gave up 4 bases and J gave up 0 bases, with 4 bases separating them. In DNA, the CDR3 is TGTGCCATCAGTGCGGGCTCTGGAAACACCATATATTTT. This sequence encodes CAISAGSGNTIYF.

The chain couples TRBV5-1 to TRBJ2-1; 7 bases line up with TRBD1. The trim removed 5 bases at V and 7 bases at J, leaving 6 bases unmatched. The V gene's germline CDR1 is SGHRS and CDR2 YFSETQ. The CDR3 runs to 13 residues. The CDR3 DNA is TGCGCCAGCAGTTCGGGACAGCCTAATGAGCAGTTCTTC. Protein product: CASSSGQPNEQFF.

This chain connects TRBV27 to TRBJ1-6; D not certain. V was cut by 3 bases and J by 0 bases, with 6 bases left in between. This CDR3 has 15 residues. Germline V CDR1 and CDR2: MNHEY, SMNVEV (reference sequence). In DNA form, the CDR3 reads TGTGCCAGCAGTTTCGTGAGCTCCTATAATTCACCCCTCCACTTT. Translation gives CASSFVSSYNSPLHF.

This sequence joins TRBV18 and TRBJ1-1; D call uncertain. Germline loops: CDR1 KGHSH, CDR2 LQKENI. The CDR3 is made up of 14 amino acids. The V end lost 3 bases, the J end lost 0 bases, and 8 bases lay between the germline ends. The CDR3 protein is CASSPGRLNTEAFF. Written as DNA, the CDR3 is TGTGCCAGCTCACCGGGCAGGTTGAACACTGAAGCTTTCTTT.

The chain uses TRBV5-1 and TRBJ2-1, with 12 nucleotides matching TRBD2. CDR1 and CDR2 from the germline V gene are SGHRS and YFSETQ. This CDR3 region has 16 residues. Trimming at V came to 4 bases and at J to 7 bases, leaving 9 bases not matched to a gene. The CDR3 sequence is CASSLGLAGMGNEQFF. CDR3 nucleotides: TGCGCCAGCAGCCTCGGACTAGCGGGAATGGGGAATGAGCAGTTCTTC. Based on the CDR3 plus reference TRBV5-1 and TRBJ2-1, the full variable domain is KAGVTQTPRYLIKTRGQQVTLSCSPISGHRSVSWYQQTPGQGLQFLFEYFSETQRNKGNFPGRFSGRQFSNSRSEMNVSTLELGDSALYLCASSLGLAGMGNEQFFGPGTRLTVL.

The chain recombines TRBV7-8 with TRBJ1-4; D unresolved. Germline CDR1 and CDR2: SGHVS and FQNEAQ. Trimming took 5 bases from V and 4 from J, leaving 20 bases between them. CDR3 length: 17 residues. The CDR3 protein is CASSAAFGFTLNEKLFF. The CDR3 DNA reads TGTGCCAGCAGCGCTGCCTTCGGGTTCACACTTAATGAAAAACTGTTTTTT.

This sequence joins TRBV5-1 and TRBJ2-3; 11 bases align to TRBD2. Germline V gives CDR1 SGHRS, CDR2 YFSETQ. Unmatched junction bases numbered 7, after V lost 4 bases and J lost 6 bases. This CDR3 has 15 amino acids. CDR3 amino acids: CASSPRSSGRDTQYF. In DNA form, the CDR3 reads TGCGCCAGCAGCCCCAGATCTAGCGGGAGGGATACGCAGTATTTT.

CDR3 sequence: CASSEPGQYF. The CDR3 region has the DNA TGTGCCAGCAGTGAACCGGGACAATATTTT. The chain employs TRBV6-1 and TRBJ1-3; D is perhaps TRBD1 (6 bases). The germline CDR1 and CDR2 sequences are MNHNS and SASEGT. CDR3 length: 10 residues. Trimming took off 2 bases at V and 15 bases at J, with 8 bases between the two ends.

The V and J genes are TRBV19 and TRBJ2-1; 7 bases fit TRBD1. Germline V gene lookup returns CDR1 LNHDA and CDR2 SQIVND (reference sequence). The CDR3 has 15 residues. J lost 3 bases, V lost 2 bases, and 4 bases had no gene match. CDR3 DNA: TGTGCCAGTAGTATATCGGGGACAGACTACAATGAGCAGTTCTTC. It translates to CASSISGTDYNEQFF.

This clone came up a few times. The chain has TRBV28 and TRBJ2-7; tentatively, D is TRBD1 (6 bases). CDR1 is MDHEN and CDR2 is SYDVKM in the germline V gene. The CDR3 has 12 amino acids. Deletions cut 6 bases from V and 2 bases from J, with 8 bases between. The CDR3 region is CASSGDTYEQYF. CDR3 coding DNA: TGTGCCAGCAGCGGGGACACCTACGAGCAGTACTTC.

The chain's CDR3 is CASSKGDTVTNEKLFF. For the CDR3, the DNA is TGTGCCAGCAGCAAGGGGGACACGGTGACTAATGAAAAACTGTTTTTT. This chain connects TRBV7-9 to TRBJ1-4; D is possibly TRBD1 (6 bases). The V end was cut by 5 bases, the J end by 2 bases, with 15 bases between. Germline CDR1 is SEHNR and CDR2 is FQNEAQ (reference sequence). This CDR3 is 16 amino acids long.

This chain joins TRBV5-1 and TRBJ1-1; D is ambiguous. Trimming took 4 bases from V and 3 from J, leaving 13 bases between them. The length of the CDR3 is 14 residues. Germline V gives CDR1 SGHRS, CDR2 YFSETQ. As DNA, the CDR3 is TGCGCCAGCAGCGGGAGAGGGTGGGACACTGAAGCTTTCTTT. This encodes CASSGRGWDTEAFF.

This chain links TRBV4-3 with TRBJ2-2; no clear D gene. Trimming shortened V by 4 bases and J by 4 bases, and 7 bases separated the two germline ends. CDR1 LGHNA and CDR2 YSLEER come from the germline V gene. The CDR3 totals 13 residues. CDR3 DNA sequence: TGCGCCAGCAGCCCGACTGGCACCGGGGAGCTGTTTTTT. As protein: CASSPTGTGELFF.

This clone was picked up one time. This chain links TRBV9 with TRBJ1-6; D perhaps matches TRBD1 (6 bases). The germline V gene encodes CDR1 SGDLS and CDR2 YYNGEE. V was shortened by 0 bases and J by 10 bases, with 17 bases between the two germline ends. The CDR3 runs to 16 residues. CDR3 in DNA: TGTGCCAGCAGCGTAGGAGGTGGCAGGGGATTATCACCCCTCCACTTT. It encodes CASSVGGGRGLSPLHF.

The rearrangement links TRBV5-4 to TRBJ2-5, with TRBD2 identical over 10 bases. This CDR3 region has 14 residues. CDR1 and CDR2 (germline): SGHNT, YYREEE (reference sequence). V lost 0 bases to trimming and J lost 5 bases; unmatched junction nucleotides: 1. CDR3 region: CASSLASGSETQYF. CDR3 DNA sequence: TGTGCCAGCAGCTTGGCTAGCGGGAGTGAGACCCAGTACTTC.

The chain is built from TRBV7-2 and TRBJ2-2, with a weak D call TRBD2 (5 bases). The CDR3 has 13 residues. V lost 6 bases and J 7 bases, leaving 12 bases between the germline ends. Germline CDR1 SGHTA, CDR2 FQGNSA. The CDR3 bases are TGTGCCAGCAGTCGAAACCGGGGCGGGGAGCTGTTTTTT. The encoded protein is CASSRNRGGELFF.

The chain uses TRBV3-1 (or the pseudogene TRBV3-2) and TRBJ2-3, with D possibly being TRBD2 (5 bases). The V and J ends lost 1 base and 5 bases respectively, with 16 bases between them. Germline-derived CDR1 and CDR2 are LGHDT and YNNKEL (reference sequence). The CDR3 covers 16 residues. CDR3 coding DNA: TGTGCCAGCAGCCAAGTCGGCGACTACCGATTAGATACGCAGTATTTT. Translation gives CASSQVGDYRLDTQYF.

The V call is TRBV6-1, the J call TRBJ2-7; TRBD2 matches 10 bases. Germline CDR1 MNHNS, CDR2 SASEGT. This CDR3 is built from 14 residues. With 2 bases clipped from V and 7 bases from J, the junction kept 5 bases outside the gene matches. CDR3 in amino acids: CASSEPGLAVEQYF. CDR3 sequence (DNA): TGTGCCAGCAGTGAACCTGGACTAGCGGTTGAGCAGTACTTC.

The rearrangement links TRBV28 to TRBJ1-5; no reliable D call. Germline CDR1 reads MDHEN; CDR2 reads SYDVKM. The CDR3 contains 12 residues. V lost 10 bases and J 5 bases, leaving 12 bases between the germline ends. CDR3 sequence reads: CATLPRDQPQHF. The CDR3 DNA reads TGTGCCACCCTCCCCCGAGATCAGCCCCAGCATTTT.

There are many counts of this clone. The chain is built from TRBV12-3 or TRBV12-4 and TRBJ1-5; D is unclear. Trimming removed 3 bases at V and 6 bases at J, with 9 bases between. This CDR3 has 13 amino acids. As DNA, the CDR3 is TGTGCCAGCAGTTTGGGAGGGTTTCAGCCCCAGCATTTT. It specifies CASSLGGFQPQHF.

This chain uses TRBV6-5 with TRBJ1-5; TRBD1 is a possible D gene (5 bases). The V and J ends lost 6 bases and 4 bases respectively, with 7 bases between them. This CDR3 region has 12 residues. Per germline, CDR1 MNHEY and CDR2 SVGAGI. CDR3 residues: CASREGNQPQHF. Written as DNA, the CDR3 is TGTGCCAGCAGGGAGGGGAATCAGCCCCAGCATTTT.

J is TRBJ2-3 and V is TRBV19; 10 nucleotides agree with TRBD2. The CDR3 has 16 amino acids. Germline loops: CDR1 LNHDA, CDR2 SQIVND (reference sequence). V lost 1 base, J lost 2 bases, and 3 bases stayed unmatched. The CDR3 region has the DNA TGTGCCAGTAGTATAGCACTAGCGGGGAACACAGATACGCAGTATTTT. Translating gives CASSIALAGNTDTQYF.

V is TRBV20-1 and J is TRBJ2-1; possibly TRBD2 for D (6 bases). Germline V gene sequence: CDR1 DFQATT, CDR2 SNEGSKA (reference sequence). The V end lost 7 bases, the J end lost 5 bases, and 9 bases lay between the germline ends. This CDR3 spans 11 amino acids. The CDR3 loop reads CSVRTNNEQFF. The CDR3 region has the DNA TGCAGTGTAAGGACTAACAATGAGCAGTTCTTC.